This T cell receptor (beta chain) was obtained from a study of a mutant IDH1 vaccine in newly diagnosed glioma. For the study at large: Patients received vaccination from 4-6 weeks after radiotherapy alone, or with temozolomide cycles. Every participant had undergone radiotherapy, temozolomide, or both before, and most underwent both. Study observations and caveats: Patients showed vaccine-induced immune responses at a rate of around 94%.

This table comes from immunoSEQ multiplex PCR, and its TCRdb copy is limited to in-frame clones, with some not included. The data show roughly 130,000 clones, around four fifths seen once. The time point here: week 11, during vaccination. One vaccine dose held 300 ug of mutant IDH1 20-mer peptide and came with topical imiquimod. Diagnosis in the donors showed new WHO grade 3 or 4 astrocytomas that were IDH1-mutant and ATRX-lost. Remarks on this clone: Its antigen is as yet unknown.

The V gene's germline CDR1 is MGHDK and CDR2 SYGVNS. Trimming took 8 bases from V and 8 from J, leaving 7 bases between them. This CDR3 is 11 amino acids long. Sequences were derived from PBMCs, sampled from a glioma patient whose treatment included an IDH1 peptide vaccine. The chain links TRBV25-1 to TRBJ1-6, with a tentative D call TRBD1 (6 bases). The TCR comes from a man aged 35-49 years with glioma. In nucleotides, the CDR3 is TGTGCCAGCTCAGGGGATTCACCCCTCCACTTT. This sequence encodes CASSGDSPLHF.